This T cell receptor (beta chain) was identified in a study of T cells expressing NK-cell markers. Points from the study as a whole: As a fraction of CD8+ T cells, dominant NKG2C+ clonotypes reached about 1.0-7.0% in 5 or 6 donors.

Of note for this clonotype: Its antigen remains unknown.

One entry per CDR3 protein, without DNA, is what TCRdb gives after re-calling the 5' RACE reads. The sample includes roughly 150,000 distinct CDR3 sequences. The CDR3 runs 13 residues. CDR1 SGDLS and CDR2 YYNGEE come from the germline V gene. The rearrangement joins TRBV9 to TRBJ1-5; TCRdb calls TRBD1, which cannot be checked without DNA. Sequencing was carried out using blood T cells: a sorted CD56 or NKG2C T cell subset, CD4+ or CD8+ T cells, or bulk PBMC T cells (not recorded which). This TCR was recovered from a man aged 18 to 69 in good health. CDR3 protein: CASSNRDRQPQHF.